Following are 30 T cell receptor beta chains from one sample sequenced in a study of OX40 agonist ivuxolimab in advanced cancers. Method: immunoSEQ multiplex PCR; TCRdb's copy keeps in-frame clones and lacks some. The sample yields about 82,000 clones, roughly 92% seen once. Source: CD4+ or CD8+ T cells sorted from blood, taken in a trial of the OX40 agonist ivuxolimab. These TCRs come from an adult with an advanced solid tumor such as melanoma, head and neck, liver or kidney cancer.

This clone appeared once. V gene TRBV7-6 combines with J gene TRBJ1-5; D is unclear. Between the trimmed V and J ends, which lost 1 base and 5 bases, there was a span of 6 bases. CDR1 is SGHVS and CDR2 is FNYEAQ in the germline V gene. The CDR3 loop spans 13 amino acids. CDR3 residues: CASSLGEDQPQHF. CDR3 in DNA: TGTGCCAGCAGCTTAGGGGAGGATCAGCCCCAGCATTTT.

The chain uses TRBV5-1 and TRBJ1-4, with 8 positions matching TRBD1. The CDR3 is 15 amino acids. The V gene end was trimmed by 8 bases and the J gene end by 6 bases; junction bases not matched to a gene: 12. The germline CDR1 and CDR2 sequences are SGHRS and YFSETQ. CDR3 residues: CASKSTGQGYEKLFF. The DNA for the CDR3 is TGCGCCAGTAAGTCGACCGGACAGGGTTATGAAAAACTGTTTTTT.

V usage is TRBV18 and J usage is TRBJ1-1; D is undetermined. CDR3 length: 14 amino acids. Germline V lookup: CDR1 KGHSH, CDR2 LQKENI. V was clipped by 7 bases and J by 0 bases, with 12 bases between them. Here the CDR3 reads CASFPGPMNTEAFF. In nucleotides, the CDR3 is TGTGCCAGCTTCCCAGGACCGATGAACACTGAAGCTTTCTTT.

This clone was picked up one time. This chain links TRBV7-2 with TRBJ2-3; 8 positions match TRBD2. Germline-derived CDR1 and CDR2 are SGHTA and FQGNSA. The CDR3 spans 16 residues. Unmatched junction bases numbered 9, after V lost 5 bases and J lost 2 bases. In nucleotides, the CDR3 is TGTGCCAGCAGCACCAGGACTAGCCGGTTCACAGATACGCAGTATTTT. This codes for CASSTRTSRFTDTQYF.

The CDR3 region has the DNA TGTGCCAGCAGCTTGCGGGACGGGAGCACAGATACGCAGTATTTT. This gives the protein CASSLRDGSTDTQYF. V gene TRBV11-2 combines with J gene TRBJ2-3; D may be TRBD2 (6 bases). This CDR3 comprises 15 residues. The germline V gene has CDR1 SGHAT and CDR2 FQNNGV. V lost 3 bases, J lost 0 bases, and 10 bases lay in between.

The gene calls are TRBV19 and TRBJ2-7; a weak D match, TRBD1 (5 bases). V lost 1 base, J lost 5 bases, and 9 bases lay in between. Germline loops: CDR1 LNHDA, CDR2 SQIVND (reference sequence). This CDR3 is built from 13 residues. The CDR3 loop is CASSIARAHEQYF. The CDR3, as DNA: TGTGCCAGTAGTATAGCCAGGGCCCACGAGCAGTACTTC.

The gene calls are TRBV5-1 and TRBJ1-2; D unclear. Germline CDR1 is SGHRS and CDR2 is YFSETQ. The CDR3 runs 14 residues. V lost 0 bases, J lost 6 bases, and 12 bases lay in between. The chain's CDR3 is CASSLVWDEDGYTF. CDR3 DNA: TGCGCCAGCAGCTTGGTGTGGGATGAGGATGGCTACACCTTC. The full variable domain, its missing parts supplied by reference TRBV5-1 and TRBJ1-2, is KAGVTQTPRYLIKTRGQQVTLSCSPISGHRSVSWYQQTPGQGLQFLFEYFSETQRNKGNFPGRFSGRQFSNSRSEMNVSTLELGDSALYLCASSLVWDEDGYTFGSGTRLTVV.

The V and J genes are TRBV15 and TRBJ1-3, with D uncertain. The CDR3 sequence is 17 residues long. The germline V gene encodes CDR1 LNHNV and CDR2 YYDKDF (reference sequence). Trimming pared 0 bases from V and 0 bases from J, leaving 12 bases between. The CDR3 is CATSRDYLTSSGNTIYF. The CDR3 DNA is TGTGCCACCAGCAGAGACTACCTAACGAGCTCTGGAAACACCATATATTTT. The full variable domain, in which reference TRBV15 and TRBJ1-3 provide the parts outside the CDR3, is DAMVIQNPRYQVTQFGKPVTLSCSQTLNHNVMYWYQQKSSQAPKLLFHYYDKDFNNEADTPDNFQSRRPNTSFCFLDIRSPGLGDTAMYLCATSRDYLTSSGNTIYFGEGSWLTVV.

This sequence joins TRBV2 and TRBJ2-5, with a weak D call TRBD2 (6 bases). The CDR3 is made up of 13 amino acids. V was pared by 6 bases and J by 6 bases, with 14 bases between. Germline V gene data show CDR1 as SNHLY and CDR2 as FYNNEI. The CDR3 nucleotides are TGTGCCAGCAGCGTCGCTAGCGAAAAGACCCAGTACTTC. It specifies CASSVASEKTQYF.

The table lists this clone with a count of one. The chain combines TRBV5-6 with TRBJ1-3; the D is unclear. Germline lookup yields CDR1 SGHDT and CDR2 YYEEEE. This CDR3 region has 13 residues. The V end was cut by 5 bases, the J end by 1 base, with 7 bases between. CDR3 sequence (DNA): TGTGCCAGCAGTGTGGTTTCTGGAAACACCATATATTTT. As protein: CASSVVSGNTIYF.

The CDR3 is CAISVPSGASTDTQYF. The CDR3 nucleotides are TGTGCCATCAGCGTACCTAGCGGAGCTAGCACAGATACGCAGTATTTT. The V call is TRBV10-3, the J call TRBJ2-3; TRBD2 matches at 7 bases. CDR1 is ENHRY and CDR2 is SYGVKD in the germline V gene. V trimming: 6 bases; J trimming: 0 bases; junction bases outside the gene matches: 9. There are 16 residues in the CDR3.

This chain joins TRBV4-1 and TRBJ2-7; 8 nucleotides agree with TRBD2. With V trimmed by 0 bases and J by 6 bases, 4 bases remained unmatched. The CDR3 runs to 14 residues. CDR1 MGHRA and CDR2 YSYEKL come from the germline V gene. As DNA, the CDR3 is TGCGCCAGCAGCCAAGATCGGGAGGGGCGCGAGCAGTACTTC. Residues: CASSQDREGREQYF.

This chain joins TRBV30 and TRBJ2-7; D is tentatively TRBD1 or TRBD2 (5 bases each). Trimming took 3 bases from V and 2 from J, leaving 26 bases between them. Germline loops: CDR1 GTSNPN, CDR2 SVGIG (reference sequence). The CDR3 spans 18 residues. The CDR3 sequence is CAWRARRADRERTYEQYF. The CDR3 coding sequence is TGTGCCTGGAGGGCCCGGCGGGCTGACAGAGAAAGAACCTACGAGCAGTACTTC.

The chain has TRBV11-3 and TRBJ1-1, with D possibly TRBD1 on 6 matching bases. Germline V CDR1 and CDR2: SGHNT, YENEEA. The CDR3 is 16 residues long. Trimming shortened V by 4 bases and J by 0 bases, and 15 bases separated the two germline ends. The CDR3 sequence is CASSSSRQALNTEAFF. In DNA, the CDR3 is TGTGCCAGCAGCTCTTCGAGACAGGCTTTGAACACTGAAGCTTTCTTT.

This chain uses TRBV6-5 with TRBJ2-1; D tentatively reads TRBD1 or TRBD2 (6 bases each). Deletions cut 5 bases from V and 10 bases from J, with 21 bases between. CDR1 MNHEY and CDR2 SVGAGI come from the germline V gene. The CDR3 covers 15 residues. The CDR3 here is CASSRIGTPRGEQFF. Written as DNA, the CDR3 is TGTGCCAGCAGTCGGATCGGGACTCCTAGGGGGGAGCAGTTCTTC.

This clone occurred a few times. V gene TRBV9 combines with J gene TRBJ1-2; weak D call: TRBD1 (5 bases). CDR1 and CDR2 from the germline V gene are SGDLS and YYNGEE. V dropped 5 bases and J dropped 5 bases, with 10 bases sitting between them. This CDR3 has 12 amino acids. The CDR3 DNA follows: TGTGCCAGCAGGGAGGGGCTTTATGGCTACACCTTC. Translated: CASREGLYGYTF.

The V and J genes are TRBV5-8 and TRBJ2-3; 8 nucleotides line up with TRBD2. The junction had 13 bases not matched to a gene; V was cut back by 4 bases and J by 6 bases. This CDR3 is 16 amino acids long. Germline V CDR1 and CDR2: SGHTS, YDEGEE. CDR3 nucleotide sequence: TGTGCCAGCAGCCCCCTGAGGGCGGGGGGCGTGGATACGCAGTATTTT. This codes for CASSPLRAGGVDTQYF.

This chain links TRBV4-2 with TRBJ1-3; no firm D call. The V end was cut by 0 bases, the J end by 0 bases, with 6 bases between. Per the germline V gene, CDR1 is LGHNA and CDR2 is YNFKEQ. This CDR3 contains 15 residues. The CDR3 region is CASSQEAGSGNTIYF. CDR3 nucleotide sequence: TGTGCCAGCAGCCAAGAGGCAGGCTCTGGAAACACCATATATTTT.

The CDR3 protein is CASSSNRGGGYTF. CDR3 DNA sequence: TGTGCCAGCAGTTCTAACAGGGGAGGCGGCTACACCTTC. The gene calls are TRBV6-5 and TRBJ1-2; TRBD1 matches 7 bases. V shed 4 bases, J shed 8 bases, and the junction held 7 bases outside the gene matches. The CDR3 contains 13 residues. Germline V gene data show CDR1 as MNHEY and CDR2 as SVGAGI.

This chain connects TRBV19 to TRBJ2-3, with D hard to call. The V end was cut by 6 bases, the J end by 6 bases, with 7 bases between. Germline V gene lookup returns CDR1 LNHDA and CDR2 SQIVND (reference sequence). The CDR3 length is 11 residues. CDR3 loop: CASRVEDTQYF. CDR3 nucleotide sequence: TGTGCCAGTAGAGTAGAGGATACGCAGTATTTT.

CDR3 loop: CASSTKQGMWETQYF. In DNA form, the CDR3 reads TGTGCCAGCAGCACCAAGCAGGGGATGTGGGAGACCCAGTACTTC. The chain couples TRBV6-6 to TRBJ2-5, with TRBD1 as a possible D gene (6 bases). The V and J ends lost 6 bases and 5 bases respectively, with 19 bases between them. The CDR3 is 15 residues long. CDR1 is MNHNY, CDR2 SVGAGI, per germline (reference sequence).

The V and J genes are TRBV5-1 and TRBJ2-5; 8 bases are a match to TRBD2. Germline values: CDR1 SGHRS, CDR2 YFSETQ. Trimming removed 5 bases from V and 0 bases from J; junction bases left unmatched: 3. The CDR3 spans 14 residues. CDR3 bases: TGCGCCAGCAGGACGGGGGGGTACCAAGAGACCCAGTACTTC. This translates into CASRTGGYQETQYF.

CDR3 loop: CASSQGLGNQPQHF. The CDR3 DNA follows: TGTGCCAGCAGTCAGGGGCTGGGCAATCAGCCCCAGCATTTT. The rearrangement uses TRBV7-9 and TRBJ1-5; TRBD1 is a possible D gene (6 bases). The CDR3 is 14 residues long. V gave up 6 bases and J gave up 2 bases, with 11 bases separating them. From germline, CDR1 is SEHNR and CDR2 FQNEAQ (reference sequence).

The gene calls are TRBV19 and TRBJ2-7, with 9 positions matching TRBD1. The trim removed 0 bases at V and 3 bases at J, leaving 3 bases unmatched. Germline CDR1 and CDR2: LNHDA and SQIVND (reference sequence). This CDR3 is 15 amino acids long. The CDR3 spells CASSIDRGQGYEQYF. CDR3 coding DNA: TGTGCCAGTAGTATAGATCGGGGACAGGGCTACGAGCAGTACTTC.

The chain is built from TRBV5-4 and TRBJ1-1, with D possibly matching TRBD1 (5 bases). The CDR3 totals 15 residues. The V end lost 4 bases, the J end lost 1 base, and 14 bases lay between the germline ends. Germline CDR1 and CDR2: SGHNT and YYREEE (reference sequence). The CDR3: CASSPSRGSNTEAFF. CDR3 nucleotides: TGTGCCAGCAGCCCCTCTCGGGGGTCGAACACTGAAGCTTTCTTT.

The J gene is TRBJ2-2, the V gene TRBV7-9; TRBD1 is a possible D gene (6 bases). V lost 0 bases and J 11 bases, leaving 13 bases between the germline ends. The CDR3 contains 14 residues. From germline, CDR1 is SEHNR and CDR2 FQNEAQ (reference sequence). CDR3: CASSLALADSELFF. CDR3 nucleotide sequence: TGTGCCAGCAGCTTAGCACTCGCGGACAGCGAGCTGTTTTTT.

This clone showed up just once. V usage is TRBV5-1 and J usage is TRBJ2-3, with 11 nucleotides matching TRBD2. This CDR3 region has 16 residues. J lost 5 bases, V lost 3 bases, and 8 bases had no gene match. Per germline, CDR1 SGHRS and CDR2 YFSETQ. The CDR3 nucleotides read TGCGCCAGCAGCTCCACTAGCGGGAGTGCCGTAGATACGCAGTATTTT. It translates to CASSSTSGSAVDTQYF.

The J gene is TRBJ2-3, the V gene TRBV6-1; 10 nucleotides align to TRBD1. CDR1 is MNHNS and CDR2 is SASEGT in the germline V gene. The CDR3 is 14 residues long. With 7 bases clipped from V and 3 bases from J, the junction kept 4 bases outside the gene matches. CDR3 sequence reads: CASTLGQGTDTQYF. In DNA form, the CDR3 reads TGTGCCAGCACTCTGGGACAGGGGACAGATACGCAGTATTTT.

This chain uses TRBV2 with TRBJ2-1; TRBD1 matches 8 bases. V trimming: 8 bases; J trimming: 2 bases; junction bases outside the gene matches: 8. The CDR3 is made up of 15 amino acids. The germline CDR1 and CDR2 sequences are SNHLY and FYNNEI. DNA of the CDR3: TGTGCCAGCGAAAAGGACAGGGTCGCCTACAATGAGCAGTTCTTC. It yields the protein CASEKDRVAYNEQFF.

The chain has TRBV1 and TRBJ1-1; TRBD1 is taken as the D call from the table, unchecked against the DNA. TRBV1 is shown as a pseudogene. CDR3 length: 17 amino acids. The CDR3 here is CTSSQDWAGGCDTEAFF. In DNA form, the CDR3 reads TGCACCAGCAGCCAAGATTGGGCAGGGGGTTGTGACACTGAAGCTTTCTTT.